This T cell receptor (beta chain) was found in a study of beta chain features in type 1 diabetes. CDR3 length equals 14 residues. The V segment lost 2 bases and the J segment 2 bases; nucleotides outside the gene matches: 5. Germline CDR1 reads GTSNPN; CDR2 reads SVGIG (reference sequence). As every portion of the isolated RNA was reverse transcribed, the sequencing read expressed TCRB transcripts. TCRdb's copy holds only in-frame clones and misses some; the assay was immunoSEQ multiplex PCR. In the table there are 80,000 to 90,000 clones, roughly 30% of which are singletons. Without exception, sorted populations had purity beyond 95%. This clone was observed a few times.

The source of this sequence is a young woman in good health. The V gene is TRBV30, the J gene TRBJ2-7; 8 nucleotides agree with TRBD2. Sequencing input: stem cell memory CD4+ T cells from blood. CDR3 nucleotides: TGTGCCTGGAGTAGAACTAGCGGAACCTACGAGCAGTACTTC. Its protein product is CAWSRTSGTYEQYF. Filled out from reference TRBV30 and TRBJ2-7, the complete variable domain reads SQTIHQWPATLVQPVGSPLSLECTVEGTSNPNLYWYRQAAGRGLQLLFYSVGIGQISSEVPQNLSASRPQDRQFILSSKKLLLSDSGFYLCAWSRTSGTYEQYFGPGTRLTVT.